The source of this T cell receptor beta chain is a study of T cells in localized non-small cell lung cancer. Overall study findings and caveats: An association was observed between higher blood T cell density and longer overall survival. Compared with tumor, uninvolved adjacent lung displayed greater T cell clonality, ranking highest overall. Paired adjacent lung recovered a median around 60 of the top 100 tumor clones.

Germline lookup yields CDR1 KGHSH and CDR2 LQKENI. V trimming: 2 bases; J trimming: 0 bases; junction bases outside the gene matches: 4. The CDR3 is made up of 17 amino acids. The uninvolved lung lay at least 2 cm from the tumor margin and lacked atypia. Produced via immunoSEQ multiplex PCR; TCRdb's table is partial and in-frame only. In the table there are over a thousand clones, roughly 21% of which are singletons. Remarks on this clone: Antigen: not known.

The sequence derives from a female donor older than 55 with stage I squamous cell lung carcinoma. The chain employs TRBV18 and TRBJ2-6; TRBD1 aligns across 7 bases. The specimen comprised normal lung tissue next to the tumor, sampled before any cancer treatment. CDR3 sequence reads: CASSPWSGGSGANVLTF. CDR3 bases: TGTGCCAGCTCACCATGGTCAGGGGGCTCTGGGGCCAACGTCCTGACTTTC.